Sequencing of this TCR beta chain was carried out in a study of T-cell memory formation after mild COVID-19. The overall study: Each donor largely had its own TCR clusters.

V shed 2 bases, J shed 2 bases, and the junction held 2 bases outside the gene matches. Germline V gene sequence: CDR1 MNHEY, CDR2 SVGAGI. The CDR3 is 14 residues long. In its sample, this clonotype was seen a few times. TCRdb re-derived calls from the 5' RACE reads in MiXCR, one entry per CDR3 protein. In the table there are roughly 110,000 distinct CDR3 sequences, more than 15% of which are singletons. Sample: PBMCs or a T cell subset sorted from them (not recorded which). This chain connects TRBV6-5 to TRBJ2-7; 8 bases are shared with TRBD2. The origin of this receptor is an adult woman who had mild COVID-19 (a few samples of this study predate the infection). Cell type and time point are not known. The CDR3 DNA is TGTGCCAGCAGTTACGCCGGGGGGGCCTACGAGCAGTACTTC. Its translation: CASSYAGGAYEQYF.